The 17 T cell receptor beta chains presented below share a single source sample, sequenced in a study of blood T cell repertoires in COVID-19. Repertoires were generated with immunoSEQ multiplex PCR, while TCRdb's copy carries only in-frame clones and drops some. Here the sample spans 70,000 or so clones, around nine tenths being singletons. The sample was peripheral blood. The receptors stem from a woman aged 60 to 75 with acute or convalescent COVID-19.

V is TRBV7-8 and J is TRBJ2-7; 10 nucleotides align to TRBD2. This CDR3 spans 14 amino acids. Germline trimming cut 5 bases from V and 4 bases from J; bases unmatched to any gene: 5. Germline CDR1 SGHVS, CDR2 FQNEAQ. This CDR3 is CASSLSGGAYEQYF. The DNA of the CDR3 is TGTGCCAGCAGCCTGAGCGGGGGGGCGTACGAGCAGTACTTC. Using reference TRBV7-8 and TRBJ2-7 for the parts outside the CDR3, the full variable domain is GAGVSQSPRYKVAKRGQDVALRCDPISGHVSLFWYQQALGQGPEFLTYFQNEAQLDKSGLPSDRFFAERPEGSVSTLKIQRTQQEDSAVYLCASSLSGGAYEQYFGPGTRLTVT.

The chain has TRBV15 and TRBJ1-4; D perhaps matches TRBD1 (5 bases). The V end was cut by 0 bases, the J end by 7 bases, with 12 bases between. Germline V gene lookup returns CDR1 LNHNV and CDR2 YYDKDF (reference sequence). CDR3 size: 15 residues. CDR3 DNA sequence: TGTGCCACCAGCAGAGAGCGTCAGGGAGGTGAAAAACTGTTTTTT. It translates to CATSRERQGGEKLFF.

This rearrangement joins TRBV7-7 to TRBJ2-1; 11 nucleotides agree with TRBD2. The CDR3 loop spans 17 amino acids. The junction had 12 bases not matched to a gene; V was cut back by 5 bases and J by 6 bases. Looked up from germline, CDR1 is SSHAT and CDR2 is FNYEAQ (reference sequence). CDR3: CASSRIDFSGGGNEQFF. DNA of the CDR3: TGTGCCAGCAGCCGTATTGACTTTAGCGGGGGGGGCAATGAGCAGTTCTTC.

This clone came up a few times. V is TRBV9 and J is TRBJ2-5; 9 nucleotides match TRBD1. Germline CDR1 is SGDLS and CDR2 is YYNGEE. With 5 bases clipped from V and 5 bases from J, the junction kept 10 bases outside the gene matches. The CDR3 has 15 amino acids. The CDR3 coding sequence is TGTGCCAGCAGTAGAACAACAGGGGGCGCGGAGACCCAGTACTTC. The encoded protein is CASSRTTGGAETQYF. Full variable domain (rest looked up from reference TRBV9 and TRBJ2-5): DSGVTQTPKHLITATGQRVTLRCSPRSGDLSVYWYQQSLDQGLQFLIQYYNGEERAKGNILERFSAQQFPDLHSELNLSSLELGDSALYFCASSRTTGGAETQYFGPGTRLLVL.

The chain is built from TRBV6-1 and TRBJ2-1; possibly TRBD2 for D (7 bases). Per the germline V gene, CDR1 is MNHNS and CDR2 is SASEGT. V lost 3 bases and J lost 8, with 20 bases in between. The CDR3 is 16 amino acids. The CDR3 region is CASSELAGAYRDEQFF. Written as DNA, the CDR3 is TGTGCCAGCAGTGAGTTGGCGGGGGCCTACAGGGATGAGCAGTTCTTC.

The CDR3 DNA is TGCGCCAGCAGCTTGGTCGGGGGCTCCTACGAGCAGTACTTC. Its translation is CASSLVGGSYEQYF. The chain recombines TRBV5-1 with TRBJ2-7; maybe TRBD2 (6 bases). CDR1 SGHRS and CDR2 YFSETQ come from the germline V gene. The CDR3 extends over 14 amino acids. V lost 0 bases and J lost 0, with 7 bases in between.

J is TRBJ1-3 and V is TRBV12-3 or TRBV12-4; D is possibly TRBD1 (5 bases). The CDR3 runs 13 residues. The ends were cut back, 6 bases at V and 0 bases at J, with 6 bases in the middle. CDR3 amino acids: CASRQVSGNTIYF. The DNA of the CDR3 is TGTGCCAGCAGACAGGTCTCTGGAAACACCATATATTTT.

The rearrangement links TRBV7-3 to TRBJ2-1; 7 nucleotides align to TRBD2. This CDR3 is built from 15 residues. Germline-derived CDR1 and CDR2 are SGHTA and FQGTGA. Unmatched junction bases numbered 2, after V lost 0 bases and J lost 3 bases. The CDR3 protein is CASSLTASGYNEQFF. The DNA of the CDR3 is TGTGCCAGCAGCTTAACGGCTAGCGGCTACAATGAGCAGTTCTTC.

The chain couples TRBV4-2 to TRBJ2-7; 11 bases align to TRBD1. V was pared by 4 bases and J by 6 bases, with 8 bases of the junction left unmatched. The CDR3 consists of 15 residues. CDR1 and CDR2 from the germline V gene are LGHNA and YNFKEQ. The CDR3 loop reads CASSRLGQGALEQYF. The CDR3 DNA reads TGTGCCAGCAGCCGCCTAGGACAGGGGGCCCTCGAGCAGTACTTC.

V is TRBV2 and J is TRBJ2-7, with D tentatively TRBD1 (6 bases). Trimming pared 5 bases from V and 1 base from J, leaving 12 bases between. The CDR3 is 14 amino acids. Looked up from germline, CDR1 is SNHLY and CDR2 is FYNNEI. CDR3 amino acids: CASSSYGQSYEQYF. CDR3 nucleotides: TGTGCCAGCAGTTCTTACGGACAGTCCTACGAGCAGTACTTC.

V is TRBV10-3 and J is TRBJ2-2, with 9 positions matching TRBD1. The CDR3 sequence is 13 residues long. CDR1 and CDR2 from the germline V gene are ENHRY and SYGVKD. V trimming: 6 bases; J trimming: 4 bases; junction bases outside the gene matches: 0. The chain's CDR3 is CAIRDRGTGELFF. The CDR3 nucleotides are TGTGCCATCAGGGACAGGGGCACCGGGGAGCTGTTTTTT.

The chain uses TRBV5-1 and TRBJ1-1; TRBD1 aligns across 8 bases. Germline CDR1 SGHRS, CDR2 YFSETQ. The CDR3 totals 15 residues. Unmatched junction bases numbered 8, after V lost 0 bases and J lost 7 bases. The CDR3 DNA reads TGCGCCAGCAGCTTGGACTTAGGACAGGGCAGTGAAGCTTTCTTT. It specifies CASSLDLGQGSEAFF.

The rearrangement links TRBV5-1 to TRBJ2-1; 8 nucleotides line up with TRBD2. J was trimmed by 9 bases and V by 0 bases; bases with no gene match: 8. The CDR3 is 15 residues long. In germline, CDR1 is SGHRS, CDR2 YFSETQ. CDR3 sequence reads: CASSLAAGGAGEQFF. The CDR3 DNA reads TGCGCCAGCAGCTTGGCGGCCGGGGGGGCGGGTGAGCAGTTCTTC.

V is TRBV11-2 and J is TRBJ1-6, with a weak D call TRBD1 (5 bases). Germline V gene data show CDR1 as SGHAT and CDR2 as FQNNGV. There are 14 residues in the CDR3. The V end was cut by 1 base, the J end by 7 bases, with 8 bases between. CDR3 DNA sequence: TGTGCCAGCAGCTTAGTGGGGCGAAATTCACCCCTCCACTTT. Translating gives CASSLVGRNSPLHF.

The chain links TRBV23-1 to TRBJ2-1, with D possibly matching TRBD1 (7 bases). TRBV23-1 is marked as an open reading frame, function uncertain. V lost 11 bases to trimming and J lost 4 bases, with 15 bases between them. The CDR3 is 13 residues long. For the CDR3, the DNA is TGCGCCGGATGGAGGGGGCTTTACAATGAGCAGTTCTTC. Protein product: CAGWRGLYNEQFF.

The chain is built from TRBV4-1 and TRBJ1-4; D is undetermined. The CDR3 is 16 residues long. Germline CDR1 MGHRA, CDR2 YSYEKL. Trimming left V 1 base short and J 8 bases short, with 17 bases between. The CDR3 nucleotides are TGCGCCAGCAGCCAAGTTGGCACCCGGAGGTCAGAAAAACTGTTTTTT. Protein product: CASSQVGTRRSEKLFF.

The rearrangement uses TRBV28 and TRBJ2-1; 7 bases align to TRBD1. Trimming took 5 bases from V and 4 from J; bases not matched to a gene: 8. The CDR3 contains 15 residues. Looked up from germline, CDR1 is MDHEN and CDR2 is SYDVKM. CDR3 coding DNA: TGTGCCAGCAGTCCCCAGTACAGGGGATACAATGAGCAGTTCTTC. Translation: CASSPQYRGYNEQFF.